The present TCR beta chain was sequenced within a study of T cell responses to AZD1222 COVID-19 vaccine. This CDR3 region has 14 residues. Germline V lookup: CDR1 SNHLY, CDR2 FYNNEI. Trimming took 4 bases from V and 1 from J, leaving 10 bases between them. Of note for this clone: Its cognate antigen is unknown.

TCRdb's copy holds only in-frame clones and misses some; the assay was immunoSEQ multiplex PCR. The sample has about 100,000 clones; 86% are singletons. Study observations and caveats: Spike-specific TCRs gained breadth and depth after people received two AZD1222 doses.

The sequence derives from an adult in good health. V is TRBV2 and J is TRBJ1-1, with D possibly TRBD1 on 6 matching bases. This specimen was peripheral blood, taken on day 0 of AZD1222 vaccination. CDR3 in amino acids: CASSVQGPNTEAFF. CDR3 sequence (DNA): TGTGCCAGCAGTGTACAGGGACCGAACACTGAAGCTTTCTTT. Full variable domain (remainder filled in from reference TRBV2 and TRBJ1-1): EPEVTQTPSHQVTQMGQEVILRCVPISNHLYFYWYRQILGQKVEFLVSFYNNEISEKSEIFDDQFSVERPDGSNFTLKIRSTKLEDSAMYFCASSVQGPNTEAFFGQGTRLTVV.